Given below is one T cell receptor beta chain in context. Two negative PCRs, clearance, or symptom resolution characterized the recovered Cohort 3 donors. The CDR3 consists of 13 residues. V was shortened by 2 bases and J by 2 bases, with 6 bases between the two germline ends. Germline lookup yields CDR1 ENHRY and CDR2 SYGVKD. This record comes from a study of blood T cell repertoires in COVID-19. TCRdb's table, derived via immunoSEQ multiplex PCR, lists solely in-frame clones and lacks some. Of 300,000 to 450,000 clones listed, 85% to 90% are singletons. The sequenced material came from PBMCs or T cells enriched from blood (not recorded which). The sequence was obtained from a man aged 18 to 29 who had recovered from COVID-19. The V call is TRBV10-3, the J call TRBJ1-2; D is unresolved. Here the CDR3 DNA reads TGTGCCATCAGTGAGGGTCAGAACTATGGCTACACCTTC. Protein product: CAISEGQNYGYTF.